The 3 T cell receptor beta chains presented below share a single source sample, sequenced in a study of T cell changes during pregnancy in multiple sclerosis. TCRdb's table, derived via immunoSEQ multiplex PCR, lists solely in-frame clones and lacks some. The data contain 90,000 to 100,000 clones, 80% to 95% of them singletons. The starting material was peripheral blood, obtained in the first trimester of pregnancy. These receptors originate from a female donor with multiple sclerosis, enrolled in a pregnancy study.

V and J are TRBV5-4 and TRBJ2-3; D is unclear. The CDR3 loop spans 14 amino acids. V lost 0 bases, J lost 2 bases, and 7 bases lay in between. Germline V gene lookup returns CDR1 SGHNT and CDR2 YYREEE (reference sequence). The CDR3 coding sequence is TGTGCCAGCAGCTTGGGGCAGATCACAGATACGCAGTATTTT. Translating gives CASSLGQITDTQYF.

Written as DNA, the CDR3 is TGTGCCAGCAGTCATGGACTAGCGGGGGAGGATACGCAGTATTTT. It specifies CASSHGLAGEDTQYF. V usage is TRBV6-5 and J usage is TRBJ2-3, with TRBD2 matching 13 bases. The CDR3 has 15 residues. V lost 5 bases and J lost 6; bases outside the gene matches: 5. Looked up from germline, CDR1 is MNHEY and CDR2 is SVGAGI.

This chain uses TRBV27 with TRBJ2-2; D is perhaps TRBD1 (6 bases). The V gene lost 2 bases and the J gene lost 5 bases, with 12 bases spanning the gap. Germline V CDR1 and CDR2: MNHEY, SMNVEV (reference sequence). The CDR3 is made up of 15 amino acids. In DNA form, the CDR3 reads TGTGCCAGCAGTTTAATCGGACAGTGGACCGGGGAGCTGTTTTTT. This encodes CASSLIGQWTGELFF.